A single sample gave rise to the 14 T cell receptor beta chains below, sequenced in a study of T-cell memory formation after mild COVID-19. Via MiXCR, TCRdb re-called the 5' RACE reads, giving one row per CDR3 protein. The sample holds 350,000 to 500,000 distinct CDR3 sequences, less than 25% seen once. Sequencing was done on a sample of PBMCs or a T cell subset sorted from them (not recorded which). Receptor source: an adult woman who had mild COVID-19 (a few samples of this study predate the infection). Cell type and time point are not known.

This clonotype was recorded a few times. The chain links TRBV5-1 to TRBJ2-1, with 8 bases that match TRBD2. Germline V CDR1 and CDR2: SGHRS, YFSETQ. This CDR3 has 16 amino acids. J lost 4 bases, V lost 1 base, and 7 bases had no gene match. The CDR3 sequence: CASSLLSSGPYNEQFF. In DNA form, the CDR3 reads TGCGCCAGCAGCTTGCTATCTAGCGGGCCTTACAATGAGCAGTTCTTC.

J is TRBJ2-1 and V is TRBV6-4; D possibly matches TRBD1 or TRBD2 (6 bases each). Trimming removed 2 bases at V and 5 bases at J, with 16 bases between. CDR1 and CDR2 (germline): MRHNA, SNTAGT. The CDR3 is 16 amino acids. CDR3 bases: TGTGCCAGCAGTGACGAGGGGGGATCAAGCCACAATGAGCAGTTCTTC. Translation gives CASSDEGGSSHNEQFF.

The J gene is TRBJ2-7, the V gene TRBV25-1, with a weak D call TRBD1 (6 bases). CDR1 is MGHDK, CDR2 SYGVNS, per germline. V lost 1 base and J lost 3, with 10 bases in between. There are 14 residues in the CDR3. CDR3 region: CASSEWEQGYEQYF. CDR3 coding DNA: TGTGCCAGCAGTGAATGGGAACAGGGCTACGAGCAGTACTTC.

The CDR3 here is CATSDRDSFLVNEQFF. CDR3 coding DNA: TGTGCCACCAGTGACAGGGACAGTTTCTTGGTCAATGAGCAGTTCTTC. This chain joins TRBV24-1 and TRBJ2-1; 7 bases fit TRBD1. V lost 4 bases and J lost 6; bases outside the gene matches: 11. There are 16 residues in the CDR3. Germline assignment: CDR1 KGHDR and CDR2 SFDVKD.

The table lists this clonotype with a few counts. This chain connects TRBV9 to TRBJ2-7; 8 nucleotides agree with TRBD1. Germline V CDR1 and CDR2: SGDLS, YYNGEE. V was pared by 4 bases and J by 0 bases, with 9 bases of the junction left unmatched. CDR3 length equals 16 residues. The CDR3 region is CASSYSGTGSSYEQYF. The CDR3 region has the DNA TGTGCCAGCAGCTATTCCGGGACAGGTTCCTCCTACGAGCAGTACTTC. The variable domain in full, with the rest retrieved from reference TRBV9 and TRBJ2-7, is DSGVTQTPKHLITATGQRVTLRCSPRSGDLSVYWYQQSLDQGLQFLIQYYNGEERAKGNILERFSAQQFPDLHSELNLSSLELGDSALYFCASSYSGTGSSYEQYFGPGTRLTVT.

This clonotype has only a few counts. The chain joins TRBV6-5 to TRBJ2-1, with D perhaps matching TRBD2 (7 bases). Germline values: CDR1 MNHEY, CDR2 SVGAGI. Trimming shortened V by 1 base and J by 9 bases, and 28 bases separated the two germline ends. The CDR3 is made up of 19 amino acids. CDR3 in DNA: TGTGCCAGCAGTTACTTTCGCGGGTCGAGGCGGGGGCCCACGGGTGAGCAGTTCTTC. Residues: CASSYFRGSRRGPTGEQFF.

This clonotype was counted ten times or more. V is TRBV5-4 and J is TRBJ2-5, with no clear D. The V end lost 4 bases, the J end lost 3 bases, and 10 bases lay between the germline ends. Germline V gene data show CDR1 as SGHNT and CDR2 as YYREEE (reference sequence). The CDR3 extends over 13 amino acids. CDR3 sequence reads: CASSPGPEETQYF. CDR3 coding DNA: TGTGCCAGCAGCCCTGGGCCAGAAGAGACCCAGTACTTC.

This clonotype is a singleton in its sample. The chain combines TRBV6-1 with TRBJ2-7; D is undetermined. The CDR3 totals 12 residues. V was pared by 2 bases and J by 4 bases, with 6 bases between. CDR1 is MNHNS and CDR2 is SASEGT in the germline V gene. The CDR3 spells CASSELIYEQYF. The CDR3 DNA reads as TGTGCCAGCAGTGAACTGATTTACGAGCAGTACTTC.

This clonotype appeared a few times. The V and J genes are TRBV30 and TRBJ2-3; no firm D call. V was trimmed by 5 bases and J by 5 bases, leaving 11 bases between them. This CDR3 spans 12 amino acids. CDR1 GTSNPN and CDR2 SVGIG come from the germline V gene (reference sequence). CDR3 nucleotides: TGTGCCTGGGCCCCTCATCGAGATACGCAGTATTTT. This gives the protein CAWAPHRDTQYF. The full variable domain, completed using reference TRBV30 and TRBJ2-3, is SQTIHQWPATLVQPVGSPLSLECTVEGTSNPNLYWYRQAAGRGLQLLFYSVGIGQISSEVPQNLSASRPQDRQFILSSKKLLLSDSGFYLCAWAPHRDTQYFGPGTRLTVL.

V gene TRBV10-3 combines with J gene TRBJ1-1; D is perhaps TRBD1 (6 bases). The germline CDR1 and CDR2 sequences are ENHRY and SYGVKD. The CDR3 contains 12 residues. The germline V and J ends were trimmed by 5 bases and 8 bases, with 12 bases remaining between them. The CDR3 DNA follows: TGTGCCATCAGTCTAACAACAGGGGAAGCTTTCTTT. Translating gives CAISLTTGEAFF.

This clonotype has more than one count but fewer than ten. This chain joins TRBV11-3 and TRBJ2-1, with D possibly TRBD2 on 5 matching bases. The V gene's germline CDR1 is SGHNT and CDR2 YENEEA. Trimming shortened V by 7 bases and J by 6 bases, and 19 bases separated the two germline ends. The CDR3 loop spans 15 amino acids. The CDR3 is CASTREGETPNEQFF. The CDR3 coding sequence is TGTGCCAGCACCCGAGAGGGAGAAACCCCCAATGAGCAGTTCTTC.

This clonotype was seen a handful of times. V gene TRBV19 combines with J gene TRBJ2-7; 9 nucleotides agree with TRBD2. The CDR3 has 15 residues. The germline CDR1 and CDR2 sequences are LNHDA and SQIVND (reference sequence). Trimming removed 3 bases from V and 2 bases from J; junction bases left unmatched: 5. CDR3 amino acids: CASSIGLAGTYEQYF. The CDR3 DNA is TGTGCCAGTAGTATTGGGCTAGCGGGGACCTACGAGCAGTACTTC.

This chain uses TRBV18 with TRBJ1-1, with D perhaps TRBD1 (5 bases). The CDR3 totals 14 residues. Per germline, CDR1 KGHSH and CDR2 LQKENI. The V end was cut by 3 bases, the J end by 3 bases, with 11 bases between. CDR3 loop: CASSPMGRHTEAFF. CDR3 in DNA: TGTGCCAGCTCACCTATGGGGCGGCACACTGAAGCTTTCTTT.

The gene calls are TRBV2 and TRBJ1-2, with D uncertain. The CDR3 is 13 residues long. V lost 6 bases to trimming and J lost 8 bases, with 16 bases between them. The germline gives CDR1 SNHLY, CDR2 FYNNEI. The DNA for the CDR3 is TGTGCCAGCAGCCCCAAAACGACGGTCGGCTACACCTTC. This translates into CASSPKTTVGYTF. Full variable domain (remainder filled in from reference TRBV2 and TRBJ1-2): EPEVTQTPSHQVTQMGQEVILRCVPISNHLYFYWYRQILGQKVEFLVSFYNNEISEKSEIFDDQFSVERPDGSNFTLKIRSTKLEDSAMYFCASSPKTTVGYTFGSGTRLTVV.